These 31 T cell receptor beta chains came from one sample sequenced in a study of long-term antiretroviral therapy in people with HIV. With survey level as its setting, the immunoSEQ assay was v3.0. Here immunoSEQ multiplex PCR was the method, and the copy in TCRdb shows in-frame clones only, minus some. The sample lists around 30,000 clones; 80% to 85% were seen once. This specimen consisted of unsorted PBMCs, obtained 0.4 years after starting antiretroviral therapy. The receptors were gathered from a man between 18 and 29 years old with HIV.

The chain carries TRBV18 and TRBJ1-4; no clear D gene. Trimming cost V 2 bases and J 9 bases, with 10 bases left between them. This CDR3 is 13 amino acids long. The germline gives CDR1 KGHSH, CDR2 LQKENI. The chain's CDR3 is CASSPISLKKLFF. The DNA of the CDR3 is TGTGCCAGCTCACCAATTTCTCTCAAAAAACTGTTTTTT.

This chain links TRBV6-4 with TRBJ1-2, with a possible D match to TRBD1 (5 bases). V shed 0 bases and J shed 1 base, with 12 bases lying between them. CDR1 is MRHNA, CDR2 SNTAGT, per germline. The CDR3 loop spans 16 amino acids. Written as DNA, the CDR3 is TGTGCCAGCAGTGACTCTCCACGGGGGGTTAACTATGGCTACACCTTC. Translated, it gives CASSDSPRGVNYGYTF.

The chain has TRBV27 and TRBJ2-1, with 7 nucleotides matching TRBD1. The germline gives CDR1 MNHEY, CDR2 SMNVEV (reference sequence). Unmatched junction bases numbered 14, after V lost 4 bases and J lost 8 bases. The CDR3 contains 16 residues. The CDR3 loop is CASSSAGTESMDEQFF. The CDR3 DNA sequence: TGTGCCAGCAGTTCCGCCGGGACAGAGTCAATGGATGAGCAGTTCTTC.

The chain is built from TRBV27 and TRBJ2-5, with D hard to call. The germline V gene encodes CDR1 MNHEY and CDR2 SMNVEV (reference sequence). Between the trimmed V and J ends, which lost 4 bases and 4 bases, there was a span of 4 bases. The CDR3 consists of 11 residues. This chain's CDR3 is CASSWGETQYF. The CDR3 DNA follows: TGTGCCAGCAGTTGGGGAGAGACCCAGTACTTC.

The J gene is TRBJ2-7, the V gene TRBV4-1; 9 nucleotides match TRBD1. CDR3 size: 15 residues. Germline V gene data show CDR1 as MGHRA and CDR2 as YSYEKL. V lost 4 bases to trimming and J lost 0 bases; unmatched junction nucleotides: 4. CDR3 sequence reads: CASSRGQGSSYEQYF. CDR3 coding DNA: TGCGCCAGCAGCCGGGGACAGGGAAGCTCCTACGAGCAGTACTTC.

The rearrangement uses TRBV19 and TRBJ1-2; no clear D. Deletions cut 6 bases from V and 4 bases from J, with 12 bases between. This CDR3 spans 13 amino acids. Looked up from germline, CDR1 is LNHDA and CDR2 is SQIVND (reference sequence). The CDR3 bases are TGTGCCAGTAGACCCCTCGGCAGCTATGGCTACACCTTC. It specifies CASRPLGSYGYTF. The whole variable domain, filled in from reference TRBV19 and TRBJ1-2, reads DGGITQSPKYLFRKEGQNVTLSCEQNLNHDAMYWYRQDPGQGLRLIYYSQIVNDFQKGDIAEGYSVSREKKESFPLTVTSAQKNPTAFYLCASRPLGSYGYTFGSGTRLTVV.

In this sample, this clone turned up once. The chain is built from TRBV25-1 and TRBJ1-2, with D possibly matching TRBD1 (5 bases). This CDR3 region has 13 residues. V gave up 0 bases and J gave up 6 bases, with 8 bases separating them. The germline gives CDR1 MGHDK, CDR2 SYGVNS. CDR3 sequence (DNA): TGTGCCAGCAGTGAATATGAAGGGGATGGCTACACCTTC. It encodes CASSEYEGDGYTF.

The chain combines TRBV10-3 with TRBJ1-5; D possibly corresponds to TRBD1 (6 bases). V lost 4 bases and J lost 2, with 9 bases in between. Germline assignment: CDR1 ENHRY and CDR2 SYGVKD. The CDR3 contains 14 residues. The CDR3 loop reads CAISVEGGNQPQHF. DNA for the CDR3: TGTGCCATCAGTGTAGAGGGGGGCAATCAGCCCCAGCATTTT.

The gene calls are TRBV28 and TRBJ2-7; D is perhaps TRBD2 (5 bases). CDR1 MDHEN and CDR2 SYDVKM come from the germline V gene. CDR3 length equals 19 residues. V lost 3 bases, J lost 0 bases, and 24 bases lay in between. The DNA for the CDR3 is TGTGCCAGCAGTTTTTCCCGATCGGGGTGGCTGGATCGCTCCTACGAGCAGTACTTC. Protein product: CASSFSRSGWLDRSYEQYF.

The chain uses TRBV14 and TRBJ2-2, with D hard to call. Trimming cost V 1 base and J 6 bases, with 15 bases left between them. CDR1 and CDR2 from the germline V gene are SGHDN and FVKESK. This CDR3 has 16 amino acids. CDR3 region: CASSQVRTSVAGELFF. CDR3 nucleotide sequence: TGTGCCAGCAGCCAAGTAAGGACGTCAGTGGCCGGGGAGCTGTTTTTT.

In its sample, this clone was seen once. The chain joins TRBV7-8 to TRBJ2-7; D may be TRBD1 (5 bases). This CDR3 is built from 12 residues. Trimming shortened V by 10 bases and J by 6 bases, and 16 bases separated the two germline ends. Germline V CDR1 and CDR2: SGHVS, FQNEAQ. CDR3 DNA: TGTGCCATCCGGCAGTCCCAGGGCGAGCAGTACTTC. This encodes CAIRQSQGEQYF.

This clone was recorded a few times. V is TRBV10-3 and J is TRBJ1-1; 8 bases match TRBD1. J gave up 7 bases and V 6 bases, and 4 bases lay outside the gene matches. The germline gives CDR1 ENHRY, CDR2 SYGVKD. The CDR3 has 12 amino acids. CDR3 protein: CAISMTGVEAFF. The CDR3, as DNA: TGTGCCATCAGCATGACAGGGGTTGAAGCTTTCTTT.

The chain has TRBV7-9 and TRBJ2-1; unclear D gene. CDR1 is SEHNR and CDR2 is FQNEAQ in the germline V gene (reference sequence). The V and J ends lost 0 bases and 7 bases respectively, with 13 bases between them. This CDR3 spans 15 amino acids. DNA for the CDR3: TGTGCCAGCAGCTTAGCAGGCCACGTGATAAATGAGCAGTTCTTC. Encoded protein: CASSLAGHVINEQFF.

The chain links TRBV6-1 to TRBJ1-1; D call uncertain. This CDR3 spans 13 amino acids. Trimming left V 0 bases short and J 5 bases short, with 7 bases between. The germline V gene encodes CDR1 MNHNS and CDR2 SASEGT. CDR3 DNA sequence: TGTGCCAGCAGTGAAGCGTTGCGGACTGAAGCTTTCTTT. This gives the protein CASSEALRTEAFF.

The chain carries TRBV7-9 and TRBJ2-1; 10 bases match TRBD2. V shed 6 bases, J shed 5 bases, and the junction held 10 bases outside the gene matches. This CDR3 is 16 amino acids long. Germline assignment: CDR1 SEHNR and CDR2 FQNEAQ (reference sequence). CDR3 region: CASSRTSGLMDNEQFF. The CDR3 DNA sequence: TGTGCCAGCAGTCGGACTAGCGGCCTTATGGACAATGAGCAGTTCTTC.

The rearrangement uses TRBV19 and TRBJ1-2; TRBD1 matches 7 bases. The junction had 10 bases not matched to a gene; V was cut back by 5 bases and J by 4 bases. Looked up from germline, CDR1 is LNHDA and CDR2 is SQIVND (reference sequence). This CDR3 has 15 amino acids. This CDR3 is CASSPGGGDAYGYTF. DNA for the CDR3: TGTGCCAGTAGTCCAGGAGGGGGCGACGCCTATGGCTACACCTTC.

The chain recombines TRBV6-5 with TRBJ2-3; D call uncertain. V was pared by 6 bases and J by 2 bases, with 9 bases between. This CDR3 spans 13 amino acids. Per germline, CDR1 MNHEY and CDR2 SVGAGI. This CDR3 is CASRTTPTDTQYF. The CDR3 bases are TGTGCCAGCAGGACGACACCCACAGATACGCAGTATTTT.

V is TRBV19 and J is TRBJ2-7, with 8 bases lining up with TRBD1. V shed 6 bases and J 5 bases; nucleotides not matched to a gene: 6. CDR3 length equals 13 residues. The V gene's germline CDR1 is LNHDA and CDR2 SQIVND (reference sequence). The CDR3 nucleotides are TGTGCCAGTAGCCCTGGACAGGGCAACGAGCAGTACTTC. Its translation is CASSPGQGNEQYF.

A word on this clone: At one end the junction does not follow the germline gene, possibly because of a read error. V is TRBV7-7 and J is TRBJ2-7; the D gene could be TRBD1 or TRBD2 (5 bases each). Germline CDR1 is SSHAT and CDR2 is FNYEAQ (reference sequence). The CDR3 runs 14 residues. CDR3 DNA: TGTGCTAGCAGCTTAGGGGACGGCGACTACGAGCAGTACTTC. This codes for CASSLGDGDYEQYF.

The rearrangement joins TRBV5-1 to TRBJ2-7; the match to TRBD1 covers 10 bases. Trimming removed 2 bases from V and 5 bases from J; junction bases left unmatched: 7. The length of the CDR3 is 15 residues. Germline V lookup: CDR1 SGHRS, CDR2 YFSETQ. The chain's CDR3 is CASSFRQGAVDEQYF. The CDR3 DNA follows: TGCGCCAGCAGCTTCAGACAGGGGGCTGTCGACGAGCAGTACTTC.

V gene TRBV28 combines with J gene TRBJ1-2; D is perhaps TRBD1 (5 bases). Germline lookup yields CDR1 MDHEN and CDR2 SYDVKM. The V end was cut by 6 bases, the J end by 2 bases, with 19 bases between. The CDR3 spans 16 residues. Here the CDR3 reads CASSLSRGRSNYGYTF. CDR3 in DNA: TGTGCCAGCAGCCTAAGTAGGGGCAGGTCGAACTATGGCTACACCTTC.

This clone was observed once. The junction departs from germline at one end; a sequencing error may be responsible. The gene calls are TRBV18 and TRBJ2-2; D is perhaps TRBD1 (6 bases). Germline V lookup: CDR1 KGHSH, CDR2 LQKENI. CDR3 length equals 18 residues. The CDR3 region has the DNA TGTGCCAGCTCACCACCGGGGCGCCAGGGGAAGAACGCCGGGGAGCTGTTTTTT. Protein: CASSPPGRQGKNAGELFF. Full variable domain (rest looked up from reference TRBV18 and TRBJ2-2): NAGVMQNPRHLVRRRGQEARLRCSPMKGHSHVYWYRQLPEEGLKFMVYLQKENIIDESGMPKERFSAEFPKEGPSILRIQQVVRGDSAAYFCASSPPGRQGKNAGELFFGEGSRLTVL.

V is TRBV7-2 and J is TRBJ1-2; no clear D. The CDR3 is made up of 11 amino acids. Trimming removed 8 bases from V and 4 bases from J, with 8 bases in between. The V gene's germline CDR1 is SGHTA and CDR2 FQGNSA. DNA of the CDR3: TGTGCCAGCCATCAAACCTATGGCTACACCTTC. Amino acid sequence: CASHQTYGYTF.

The chain couples TRBV6-5 to TRBJ2-1; D is perhaps TRBD2 (5 bases). The CDR3 has 13 residues. Trimming pared 8 bases from V and 0 bases from J, leaving 8 bases between. Per germline, CDR1 MNHEY and CDR2 SVGAGI. The CDR3 loop is CASSGNSYNEQFF. CDR3 bases: TGTGCCAGCTCCGGGAACTCCTACAATGAGCAGTTCTTC.

This clone is judged medium-sized. The rearrangement links TRBV28 to TRBJ1-1; D not resolved. Germline V CDR1 and CDR2: MDHEN, SYDVKM. This CDR3 contains 17 residues. V was pared by 5 bases and J by 1 base, with 20 bases between. CDR3 nucleotide sequence: TGTGCCAGCAGTCCCTACCCCCTGGTCGAGAGGAACACTGAAGCTTTCTTT. Its protein product is CASSPYPLVERNTEAFF.

The CDR3 DNA sequence: TGTGCCAGTAGTATAGTAGGCGGCTACGAGCAGTACTTC. This translates into CASSIVGGYEQYF. This sequence joins TRBV19 and TRBJ2-7; D is unresolved. The germline gives CDR1 LNHDA, CDR2 SQIVND (reference sequence). This CDR3 contains 13 residues. V was pared by 1 base and J by 3 bases, with 7 bases between.

This clone was counted only a few times. The chain uses TRBV5-5 and TRBJ1-2, with 11 bases that match TRBD1. V lost 4 bases, J lost 4 bases, and 9 bases stayed unmatched. The length of the CDR3 is 16 residues. Germline V gene data show CDR1 as SGHKS and CDR2 as YYEKEE (reference sequence). The CDR3 loop reads CASSDFQDRGLYGYTF. The CDR3 nucleotides are TGTGCCAGCAGCGACTTCCAGGACAGGGGGCTCTATGGCTACACCTTC. Looking up the rest from reference TRBV5-5 and TRBJ1-2 gives the full variable domain: DAGVTQSPTHLIKTRGQQVTLRCSPISGHKSVSWYQQVLGQGPQFIFQYYEKEERGRGNFPDRFSARQFPNYSSELNVNALLLGDSALYLCASSDFQDRGLYGYTFGSGTRLTVV.

The chain employs TRBV7-9 and TRBJ1-1; 9 nucleotides line up with TRBD1. The CDR3 has 14 residues. J lost 8 bases, V lost 1 base, and 5 bases had no gene match. Germline CDR1 reads SEHNR; CDR2 reads FQNEAQ (reference sequence). The CDR3 is CASSLVGQGPEAFF. Here the CDR3 DNA reads TGTGCCAGCAGCTTAGTGGGACAGGGCCCGGAAGCTTTCTTT. Supplemented by reference TRBV7-9 and TRBJ1-1, the full variable domain reads DTGVSQNPRHKITKRGQNVTFRCDPISEHNRLYWYRQTLGQGPEFLTYFQNEAQLEKSRLLSDRFSAERPKGSFSTLEIQRTEQGDSAMYLCASSLVGQGPEAFFGQGTRLTVV.

The chain has TRBV4-2 and TRBJ1-2; D unresolved. V lost 1 base and J lost 0, with 6 bases in between. Per the germline V gene, CDR1 is LGHNA and CDR2 is YNFKEQ. The CDR3 extends over 14 amino acids. CDR3 amino acids: CASSQAFPNYGYTF. The CDR3, as DNA: TGTGCCAGCAGCCAAGCCTTTCCTAACTATGGCTACACCTTC.

V gene TRBV5-4 combines with J gene TRBJ2-6, with a possible D match to TRBD1 (6 bases). In germline, CDR1 is SGHNT, CDR2 YYREEE (reference sequence). CDR3 size: 15 residues. Trimming shortened V by 6 bases and J by 2 bases, and 12 bases separated the two germline ends. CDR3 loop: CASTTGPPGANVLTF. The CDR3, as DNA: TGTGCCAGCACCACAGGGCCCCCTGGGGCCAACGTCCTGACTTTC.

The chain combines TRBV5-6 with TRBJ1-5, with a possible D match to TRBD1 (5 bases). The CDR3 loop spans 16 amino acids. Trimming cost V 0 bases and J 0 bases, with 10 bases left between them. Germline assignment: CDR1 SGHDT and CDR2 YYEEEE. In DNA form, the CDR3 reads TGTGCCAGCAGCTTGGGGGGCGGCTATAGCAATCAGCCCCAGCATTTT. Its translation is CASSLGGGYSNQPQHF.